This entry is about one T cell receptor (beta chain). These data originate in a study of control samples from healthy donors and cancer patients. Germline V gives CDR1 MNHEY, CDR2 SVGAGI. The CDR3 is made up of 14 amino acids. Trimming shortened V by 6 bases and J by 9 bases, and 15 bases separated the two germline ends. Clones were read by immunoSEQ multiplex PCR, and TCRdb kept only the in-frame ones, dropping some. The repertoire has about 130,000 clones, more than 85% of them found once; the top ten carry 1.5% to 2%. The rearrangement links TRBV6-5 to TRBJ1-6; D may be TRBD1 (5 bases). This sequence was found in a man aged 50 to 60 with head and neck cancer. Source material: PBMCs. The CDR3 DNA follows: TGTGCCAGCAGCCGACAGCCAGTAGGTTCACCCCTCCACTTT. This sequence encodes CASSRQPVGSPLHF.